This T cell receptor beta chain is drawn from a study of T cell repertoires in cytomegalovirus infection. Germline V gene data show CDR1 as SGHTA and CDR2 as FQGNSA. Trimming took 4 bases from V and 2 from J, leaving 11 bases between them. CDR3 length: 14 residues. This clonotype was seen repeatedly, ten times or more. TCRdb re-analysed the reads in MiXCR, keeping a single row per CDR3 protein. The sample includes around 490,000 distinct CDR3 sequences, approximately 25% of them seen just once. The chain is built from TRBV7-2 and TRBJ1-1; TRBD1 might be the D (5 bases). The sequenced material came from PBMCs. The source of this sequence is a human donor in good health (CMV status not recorded). Some clones in this sample may be carry-over from other donors' samples. CDR3: CASSSWGSNTEAFF. The CDR3 DNA reads TGTGCCAGCAGCTCCTGGGGCAGCAACACTGAAGCTTTCTTT.